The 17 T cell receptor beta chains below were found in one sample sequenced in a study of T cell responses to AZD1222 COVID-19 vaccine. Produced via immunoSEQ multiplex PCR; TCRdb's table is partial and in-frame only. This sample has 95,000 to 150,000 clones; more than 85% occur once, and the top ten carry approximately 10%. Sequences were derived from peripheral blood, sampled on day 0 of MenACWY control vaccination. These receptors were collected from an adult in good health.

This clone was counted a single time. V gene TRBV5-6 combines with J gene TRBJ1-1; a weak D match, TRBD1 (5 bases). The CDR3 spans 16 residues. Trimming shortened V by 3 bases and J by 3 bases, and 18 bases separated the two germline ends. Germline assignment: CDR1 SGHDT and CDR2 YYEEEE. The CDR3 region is CASSSTFEDTYTEAFF. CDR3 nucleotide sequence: TGTGCCAGCAGCTCGACCTTCGAGGACACGTACACTGAAGCTTTCTTT.

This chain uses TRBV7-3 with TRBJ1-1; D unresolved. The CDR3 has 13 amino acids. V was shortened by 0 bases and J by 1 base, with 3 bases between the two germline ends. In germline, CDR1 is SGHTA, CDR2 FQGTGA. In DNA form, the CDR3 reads TGTGCCAGCAGCTTAACTTGGAACACTGAAGCTTTCTTT. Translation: CASSLTWNTEAFF.

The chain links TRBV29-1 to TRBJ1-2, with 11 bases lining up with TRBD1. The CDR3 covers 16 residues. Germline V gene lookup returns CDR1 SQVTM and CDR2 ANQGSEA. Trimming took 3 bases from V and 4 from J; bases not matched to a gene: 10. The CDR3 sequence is CSVDHSGTGGSYGYTF. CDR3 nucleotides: TGCAGCGTTGATCACTCCGGGACAGGGGGTTCCTATGGCTACACCTTC.

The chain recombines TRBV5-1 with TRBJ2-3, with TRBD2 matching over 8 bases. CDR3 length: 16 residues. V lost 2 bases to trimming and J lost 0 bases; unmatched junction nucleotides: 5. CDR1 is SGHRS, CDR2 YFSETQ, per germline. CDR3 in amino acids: CASSFSSGSSTDTQYF. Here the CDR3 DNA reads TGCGCCAGCAGCTTCTCTAGCGGGTCTAGCACAGATACGCAGTATTTT.

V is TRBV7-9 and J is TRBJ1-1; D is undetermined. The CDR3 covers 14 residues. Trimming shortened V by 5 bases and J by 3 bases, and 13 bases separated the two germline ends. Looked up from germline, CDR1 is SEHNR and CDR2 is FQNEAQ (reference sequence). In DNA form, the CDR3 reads TGTGCCAGCAGCCCCGGATTTAGGGACACTGAAGCTTTCTTT. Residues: CASSPGFRDTEAFF.

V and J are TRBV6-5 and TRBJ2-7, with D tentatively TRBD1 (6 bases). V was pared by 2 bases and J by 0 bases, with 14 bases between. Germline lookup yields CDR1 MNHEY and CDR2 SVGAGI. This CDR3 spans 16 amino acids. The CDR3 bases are TGTGCCAGCAGTTACCGGGACAAGCCTAGCTCCTACGAGCAGTACTTC. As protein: CASSYRDKPSSYEQYF.

The CDR3 DNA is TGTGCCAGCCGCCTATTAAGCACAGATACGCAGTATTTT. Protein product: CASRLLSTDTQYF. The chain combines TRBV6-5 with TRBJ2-3, with D unclear. Germline V gene lookup returns CDR1 MNHEY and CDR2 SVGAGI. With 8 bases removed from V and 0 bases from J, the gap between germline ends came to 9 bases. This CDR3 is 13 amino acids long.

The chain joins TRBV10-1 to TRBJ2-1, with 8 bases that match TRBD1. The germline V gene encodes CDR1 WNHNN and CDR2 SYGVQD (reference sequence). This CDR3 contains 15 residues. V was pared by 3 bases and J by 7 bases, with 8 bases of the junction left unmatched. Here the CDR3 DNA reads TGCGCCAGCAGTGATCGGACAGGGTCAATTAATGAGCAGTTCTTC. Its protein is CASSDRTGSINEQFF.

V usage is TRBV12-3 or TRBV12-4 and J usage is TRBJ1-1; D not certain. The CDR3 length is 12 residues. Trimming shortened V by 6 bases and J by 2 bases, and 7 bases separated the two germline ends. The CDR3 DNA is TGTGCCAGCAGCCAGACCAACACTGAAGCTTTCTTT. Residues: CASSQTNTEAFF.

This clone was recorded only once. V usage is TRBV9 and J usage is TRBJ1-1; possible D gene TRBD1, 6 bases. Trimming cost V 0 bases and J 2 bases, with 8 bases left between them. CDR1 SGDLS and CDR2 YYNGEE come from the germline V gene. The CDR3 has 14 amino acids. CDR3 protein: CASSVGTVNTEAFF. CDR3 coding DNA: TGTGCCAGCAGCGTAGGGACAGTCAACACTGAAGCTTTCTTT.

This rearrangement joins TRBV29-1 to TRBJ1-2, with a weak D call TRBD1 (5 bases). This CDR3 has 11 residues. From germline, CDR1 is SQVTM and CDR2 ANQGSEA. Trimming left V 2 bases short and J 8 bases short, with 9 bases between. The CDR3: CSVEQGWGYTF. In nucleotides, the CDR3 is TGCAGCGTTGAACAGGGTTGGGGCTACACCTTC. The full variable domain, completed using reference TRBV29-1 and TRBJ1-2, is SAVISQKPSRDICQRGTSLTIQCQVDSQVTMMFWYRQQPGQSLTLIATANQGSEATYESGFVIDKFPISRPNLTFSTLTVSNMSPEDSSIYLCSVEQGWGYTFGSGTRLTVV.

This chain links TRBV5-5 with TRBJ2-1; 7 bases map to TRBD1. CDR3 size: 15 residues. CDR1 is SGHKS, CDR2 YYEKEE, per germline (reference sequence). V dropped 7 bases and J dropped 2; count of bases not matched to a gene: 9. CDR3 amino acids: CASGTAWPTYNEQFF. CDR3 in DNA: TGTGCCAGCGGGACAGCGTGGCCAACCTACAATGAGCAGTTCTTC.

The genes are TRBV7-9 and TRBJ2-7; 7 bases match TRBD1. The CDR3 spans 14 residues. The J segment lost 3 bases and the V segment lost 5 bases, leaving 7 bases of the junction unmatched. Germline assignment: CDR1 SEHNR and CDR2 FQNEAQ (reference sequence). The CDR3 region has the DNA TGTGCCAGCAGCCTGGTGGGACAGAGCTACGAGCAGTACTTC. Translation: CASSLVGQSYEQYF.

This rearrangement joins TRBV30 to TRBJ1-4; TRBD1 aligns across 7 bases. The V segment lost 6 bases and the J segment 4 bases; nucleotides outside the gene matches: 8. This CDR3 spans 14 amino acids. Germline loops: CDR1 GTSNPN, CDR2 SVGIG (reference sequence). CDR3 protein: CACAEDRNNEKLFF. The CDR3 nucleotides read TGTGCCTGCGCCGAGGACAGGAATAATGAAAAACTGTTTTTT. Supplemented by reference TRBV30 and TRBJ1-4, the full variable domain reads SQTIHQWPATLVQPVGSPLSLECTVEGTSNPNLYWYRQAAGRGLQLLFYSVGIGQISSEVPQNLSASRPQDRQFILSSKKLLLSDSGFYLCACAEDRNNEKLFFGSGTQLSVL.

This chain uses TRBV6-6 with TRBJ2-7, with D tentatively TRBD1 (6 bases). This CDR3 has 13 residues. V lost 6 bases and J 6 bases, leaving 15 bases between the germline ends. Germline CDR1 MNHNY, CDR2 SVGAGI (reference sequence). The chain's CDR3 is CASRTGSGAEQYF. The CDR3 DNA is TGTGCCAGCAGAACGGGCTCAGGGGCCGAGCAGTACTTC.

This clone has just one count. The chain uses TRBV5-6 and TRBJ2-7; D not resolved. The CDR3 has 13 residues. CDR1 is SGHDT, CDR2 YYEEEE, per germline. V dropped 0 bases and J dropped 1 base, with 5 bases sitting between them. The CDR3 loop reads CASSLGSSYEQYF. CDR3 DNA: TGTGCCAGCAGCTTGGGGAGTTCCTACGAGCAGTACTTC.

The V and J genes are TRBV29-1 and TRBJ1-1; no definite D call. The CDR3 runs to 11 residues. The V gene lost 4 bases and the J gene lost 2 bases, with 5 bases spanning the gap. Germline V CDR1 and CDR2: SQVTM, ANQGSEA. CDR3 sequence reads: CSVVPNTEAFF. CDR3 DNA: TGCAGCGTTGTACCAAACACTGAAGCTTTCTTT.